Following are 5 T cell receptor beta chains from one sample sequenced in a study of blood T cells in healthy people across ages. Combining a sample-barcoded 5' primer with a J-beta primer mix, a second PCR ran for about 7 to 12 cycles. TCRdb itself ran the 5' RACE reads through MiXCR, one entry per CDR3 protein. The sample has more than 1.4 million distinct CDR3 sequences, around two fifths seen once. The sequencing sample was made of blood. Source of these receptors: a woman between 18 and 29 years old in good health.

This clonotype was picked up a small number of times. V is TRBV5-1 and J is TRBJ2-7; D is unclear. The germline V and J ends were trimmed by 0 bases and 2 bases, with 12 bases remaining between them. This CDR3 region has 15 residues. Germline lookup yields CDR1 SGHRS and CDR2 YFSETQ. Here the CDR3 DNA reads TGCGCCAGCAGCTTGGACTCGGGTCCGACCTACGAGCAGTACTTC. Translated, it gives CASSLDSGPTYEQYF. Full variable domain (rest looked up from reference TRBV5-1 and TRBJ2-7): KAGVTQTPRYLIKTRGQQVTLSCSPISGHRSVSWYQQTPGQGLQFLFEYFSETQRNKGNFPGRFSGRQFSNSRSEMNVSTLELGDSALYLCASSLDSGPTYEQYFGPGTRLTVT.

The CDR3 bases are TGCAGTGCTAGTCGGGCAGGGGATACCTACGAGCAGTACTTC. Its protein is CSASRAGDTYEQYF. This chain uses TRBV20-1 with TRBJ2-7; tentative D call: TRBD1 (6 bases). Looked up from germline, CDR1 is DFQATT and CDR2 is SNEGSKA (reference sequence). Deletions cut 3 bases from V and 2 bases from J, with 14 bases between. This CDR3 is 14 amino acids long.

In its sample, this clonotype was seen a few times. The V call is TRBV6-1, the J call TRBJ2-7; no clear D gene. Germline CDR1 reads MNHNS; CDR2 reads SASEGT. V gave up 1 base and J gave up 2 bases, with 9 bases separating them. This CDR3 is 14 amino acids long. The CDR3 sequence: CASSEVGGAYEQYF. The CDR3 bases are TGTGCCAGCAGTGAAGTGGGTGGGGCCTACGAGCAGTACTTC.

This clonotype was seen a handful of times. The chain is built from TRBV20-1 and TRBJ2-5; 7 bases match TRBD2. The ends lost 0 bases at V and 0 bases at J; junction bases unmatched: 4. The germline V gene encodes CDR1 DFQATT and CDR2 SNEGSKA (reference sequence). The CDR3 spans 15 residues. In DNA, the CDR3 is TGCAGTGCTAGAGATCTCCGGGGGGACCAAGAGACCCAGTACTTC. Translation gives CSARDLRGDQETQYF.

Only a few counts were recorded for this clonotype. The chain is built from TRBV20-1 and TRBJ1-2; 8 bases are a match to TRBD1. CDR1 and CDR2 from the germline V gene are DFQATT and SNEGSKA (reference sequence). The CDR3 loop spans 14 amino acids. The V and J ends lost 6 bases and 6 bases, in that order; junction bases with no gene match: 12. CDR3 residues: CSATAGQGRNGYTF. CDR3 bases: TGCAGTGCCACTGCTGGACAGGGACGGAATGGCTACACCTTC.